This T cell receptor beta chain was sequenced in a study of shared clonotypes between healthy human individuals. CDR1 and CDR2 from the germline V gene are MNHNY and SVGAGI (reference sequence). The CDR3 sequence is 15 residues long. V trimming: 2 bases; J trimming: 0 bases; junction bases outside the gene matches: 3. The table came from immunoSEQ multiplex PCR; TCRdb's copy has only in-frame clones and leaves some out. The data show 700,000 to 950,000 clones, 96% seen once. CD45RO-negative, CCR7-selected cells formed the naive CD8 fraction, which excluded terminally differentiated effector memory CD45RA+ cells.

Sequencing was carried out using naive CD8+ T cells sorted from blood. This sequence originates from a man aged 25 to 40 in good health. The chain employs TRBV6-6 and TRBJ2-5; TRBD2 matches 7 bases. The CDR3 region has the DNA TGTGCCAGCAGTTACACGGGACTAAACCAAGAGACCCAGTACTTC. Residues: CASSYTGLNQETQYF.